The clone carrying this T cell receptor (beta chain) was seen a few times. What it binds is unknown. The sample contains more than one DNA sequence encoding this CDR3. This entry belongs to a study of beta chain features in type 1 diabetes. The overall study: In all, around 110,000,000 sorted cells from all samples were analyzed. Regarding the study as a whole: Across all four CD4+ subsets, people with type 1 diabetes showed modestly shorter TCRB CDR3s.

Since all of the isolated RNA was reverse transcribed, expressed TCRB transcripts were what got sequenced. Sequenced by immunoSEQ multiplex PCR; TCRdb stores in-frame clones only, minus some. This table holds around 280,000 clones, about 15% found once. The CDR3 covers 12 residues. The ends were cut back, 5 bases at V and 0 bases at J, with 7 bases in the middle. Germline assignment: CDR1 SQVTM and CDR2 ANQGSEA. The J gene is TRBJ1-1, the V gene TRBV29-1; D call uncertain. This TCR was sampled from a man aged 18 to 30 with type 1 diabetes. Sequencing input: naive CD4+ T cells from blood. This CDR3 reads CSVSGLNTEAFF. CDR3 DNA sequence: TGCAGCGTTTCGGGGTTGAACACTGAAGCTTTCTTT.